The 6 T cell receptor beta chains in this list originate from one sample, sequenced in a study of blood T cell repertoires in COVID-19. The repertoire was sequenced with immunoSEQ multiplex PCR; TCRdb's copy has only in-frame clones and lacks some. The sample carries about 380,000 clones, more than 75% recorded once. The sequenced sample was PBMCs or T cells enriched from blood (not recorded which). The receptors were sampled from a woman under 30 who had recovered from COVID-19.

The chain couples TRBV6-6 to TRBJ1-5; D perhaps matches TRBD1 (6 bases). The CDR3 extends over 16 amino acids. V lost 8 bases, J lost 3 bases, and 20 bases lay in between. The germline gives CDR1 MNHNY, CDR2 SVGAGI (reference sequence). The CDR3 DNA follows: TGTGCCAGCGCCCTAGGGGTAGGGGGTCTCAATCAGCCCCAGCATTTT. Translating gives CASALGVGGLNQPQHF.

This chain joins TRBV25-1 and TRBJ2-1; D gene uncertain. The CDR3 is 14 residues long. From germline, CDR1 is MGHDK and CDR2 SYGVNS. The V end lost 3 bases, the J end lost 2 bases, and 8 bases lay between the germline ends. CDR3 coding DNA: TGTGCCAGCAGTGACAGTTTTGCCTACAATGAGCAGTTCTTC. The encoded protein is CASSDSFAYNEQFF. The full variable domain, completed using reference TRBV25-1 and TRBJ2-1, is EADIYQTPRYLVIGTGKKITLECSQTMGHDKMYWYQQDPGMELHLIHYSYGVNSTEKGDLSSESTVSRIRTEHFPLTLESARPSHTSQYLCASSDSFAYNEQFFGPGTRLTVL.

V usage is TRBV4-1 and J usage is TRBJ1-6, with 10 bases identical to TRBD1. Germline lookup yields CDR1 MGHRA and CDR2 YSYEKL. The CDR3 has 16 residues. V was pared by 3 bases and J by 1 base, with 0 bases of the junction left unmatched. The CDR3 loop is CASSQGQGSYNSPLHF. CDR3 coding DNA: TGCGCCAGCAGCCAGGGACAGGGGTCCTATAATTCACCCCTCCACTTT.

The CDR3 loop is CASSDYPGKVGGELFF. For the CDR3, the DNA is TGTGCCAGCAGCGACTATCCCGGAAAAGTCGGAGGGGAGCTGTTTTTT. The chain couples TRBV9 to TRBJ2-2; D is ambiguous. The germline V gene encodes CDR1 SGDLS and CDR2 YYNGEE. The CDR3 contains 16 residues. V dropped 3 bases and J dropped 8 bases, with 20 bases sitting between them.

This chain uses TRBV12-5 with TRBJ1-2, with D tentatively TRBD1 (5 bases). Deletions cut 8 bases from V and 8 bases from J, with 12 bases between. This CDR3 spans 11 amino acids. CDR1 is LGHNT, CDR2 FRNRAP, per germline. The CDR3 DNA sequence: TGTGCTAGTCGCGGGGCTAGCGGCTACACCTTC. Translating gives CASRGASGYTF.

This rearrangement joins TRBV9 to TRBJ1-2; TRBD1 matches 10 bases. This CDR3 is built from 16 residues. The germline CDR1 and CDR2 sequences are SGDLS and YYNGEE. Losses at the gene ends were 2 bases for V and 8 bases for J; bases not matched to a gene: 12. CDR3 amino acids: CASSVDPRDRGEGYTF. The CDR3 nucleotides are TGTGCCAGCAGCGTCGATCCTCGGGACAGGGGAGAAGGCTACACCTTC.